What follows describes a single TCR beta chain. What it recognizes is unknown. The assay was immunoSEQ multiplex PCR, and TCRdb's table has in-frame clones only and misses some. The repertoire holds about 240,000 clones, around 81% seen once, with 0.64% in the top ten. This record comes from a study of Tregs in tolerant kidney transplant recipients. J gave up 4 bases and V 5 bases, and 10 bases lay outside the gene matches. CDR1 is LNHDA, CDR2 SQIVND, per germline (reference sequence). The CDR3 contains 16 residues. Study-level results: The most relevant donor-specific Treg TCRbeta repertoire apparently came from expansion with activated donor B cells. Biological reproducibility was not directly addressed in this study.

Unstimulated Tregs (CD4+CD25+CD127-) and CD4+CD25- non-Tregs were sorted from PBMCs. The chain joins TRBV19 to TRBJ2-1; 8 bases agree with TRBD2. Sequenced sample: CD4+ T cells from blood. The TCR comes from a human donor in good health. The CDR3 region has the DNA TGTGCCAGTAGTCTTATCACTAGCGGACTGTACAATGAGCAGTTCTTC. Protein: CASSLITSGLYNEQFF.